A single sample gave rise to the 30 T cell receptor beta chains below, sequenced in a study of blood T cell repertoires in COVID-19. Measured with immunoSEQ multiplex PCR; TCRdb has only the in-frame clones, and not every one. The sample includes some 270,000 clones, about 89% of them seen just once. Sequencing was carried out using peripheral blood. The receptors were sampled from a woman aged 55 to 70 who had recovered from COVID-19.

This chain connects TRBV6-1 to TRBJ2-5; TRBD1 matches 8 bases. This CDR3 is built from 15 residues. The ends lost 1 base at V and 5 bases at J; junction bases unmatched: 6. The germline CDR1 and CDR2 sequences are MNHNS and SASEGT. This CDR3 reads CASSEVVTGVETQYF. The DNA for the CDR3 is TGTGCCAGCAGTGAAGTGGTGACAGGGGTGGAGACCCAGTACTTC.

The chain recombines TRBV19 with TRBJ2-2; tentatively, D is TRBD1 (6 bases). The V gene lost 6 bases and the J gene lost 4 bases, with 21 bases spanning the gap. Germline V lookup: CDR1 LNHDA, CDR2 SQIVND (reference sequence). The CDR3 length is 17 residues. The CDR3 nucleotides read TGTGCCAGTAGCTTTCGAGTCGGACAGAGAACCACCGGGGAGCTGTTTTTT. Translation: CASSFRVGQRTTGELFF.

The V gene is TRBV4-3, the J gene TRBJ2-5; D remains unclear. V was clipped by 0 bases and J by 8 bases, with 7 bases between them. Germline V gene lookup returns CDR1 LGHNA and CDR2 YSLEER. The CDR3 is made up of 12 amino acids. The CDR3 sequence is CASSQEGRTQYF. The CDR3 bases are TGCGCCAGCAGCCAAGAGGGCAGAACCCAGTACTTC.

The chain has TRBV19 and TRBJ1-2, with 8 nucleotides matching TRBD1. The CDR3 runs 15 residues. Germline CDR1 LNHDA, CDR2 SQIVND (reference sequence). With 3 bases clipped from V and 4 bases from J, the junction kept 7 bases outside the gene matches. The CDR3 DNA follows: TGTGCCAGTAGTATTCGACAGGGGAGTTCCTATGGCTACACCTTC. Translation: CASSIRQGSSYGYTF.

V usage is TRBV5-8 and J usage is TRBJ1-2, with 8 bases lining up with TRBD1. CDR3 length: 15 residues. Unmatched junction bases numbered 5, after V lost 1 base and J lost 3 bases. From germline, CDR1 is SGHTS and CDR2 YDEGEE. CDR3 amino acids: CASSLHPTGDYGYTF. The CDR3 coding sequence is TGTGCCAGCAGCTTGCACCCGACAGGGGACTATGGCTACACCTTC.

A word on this clone: Sequence at one end of the junction differs from germline and may be a read error. The rearrangement joins TRBV7-7 to TRBJ2-2, with a weak D call TRBD1 (5 bases). This CDR3 is 15 amino acids long. The germline CDR1 and CDR2 sequences are SSHAT and FNYEAQ (reference sequence). The DNA for the CDR3 is TGTGCTAGCAGCTTGTCAGAGGTGACAGCCGGGGAGCTGTTTTTT. This codes for CASSLSEVTAGELFF.

The gene calls are TRBV7-3 and TRBJ2-1, with TRBD2 identical over 13 bases. CDR1 is SGHTA and CDR2 is FQGTGA in the germline V gene. V lost 4 bases to trimming and J lost 12 bases; unmatched junction nucleotides: 6. The CDR3 is 14 amino acids. The CDR3 is CASSSPTSGGGQFF. The CDR3 DNA is TGTGCCAGCAGCTCCCCAACTAGCGGGGGGGGGCAGTTCTTC.

The genes are TRBV11-3 and TRBJ2-1; tentatively, D is TRBD1 (7 bases). The CDR3 consists of 15 residues. Germline loops: CDR1 SGHNT, CDR2 YENEEA. V lost 4 bases and J lost 4, with 14 bases in between. For the CDR3, the DNA is TGTGCCAGCAGCTCAGGAGGGGGCCAATACAATGAGCAGTTCTTC. Its translation is CASSSGGGQYNEQFF.

The chain has TRBV21-1 and TRBJ2-1; the tabulated D call, TRBD2, remains unverified against the DNA. TRBV21-1 is recorded as a pseudogene. The CDR3 extends over 14 amino acids. The CDR3 reads CAKAGAPPDNEQFF. In DNA, the CDR3 is TGTGCCAAGGCGGGGGCGCCTCCTGACAATGAGCAGTTCTTC.

This chain uses TRBV5-6 with TRBJ1-1; tentatively, D is TRBD1 (6 bases). V was trimmed by 5 bases and J by 5 bases, leaving 10 bases between them. The germline CDR1 and CDR2 sequences are SGHDT and YYEEEE. The CDR3 contains 12 residues. CDR3 region: CASRLTGTEAFF. CDR3 nucleotides: TGTGCCAGCAGGTTAACAGGGACTGAAGCTTTCTTT.

The CDR3 nucleotides are TGCGCCAGCAGCCGACTTGGAGGGACTAGCGAAGATACGCAGTATTTT. It encodes CASSRLGGTSEDTQYF. The chain links TRBV4-1 to TRBJ2-3; 10 bases are a match to TRBD2. The CDR3 is made up of 16 amino acids. J was trimmed by 5 bases and V by 4 bases; bases with no gene match: 9. Germline-derived CDR1 and CDR2 are MGHRA and YSYEKL.

The chain carries TRBV6-1 and TRBJ2-5, with D unresolved. This CDR3 comprises 14 residues. The V gene's germline CDR1 is MNHNS and CDR2 SASEGT. V gave up 3 bases and J gave up 1 base, with 9 bases separating them. As DNA, the CDR3 is TGTGCCAGCAGTGATAAACAGATCCAAGAGACCCAGTACTTC. Its translation is CASSDKQIQETQYF.

The chain combines TRBV9 with TRBJ1-3, with 7 positions matching TRBD1. From germline, CDR1 is SGDLS and CDR2 YYNGEE. CDR3 length: 17 amino acids. V shed 4 bases, J shed 0 bases, and the junction held 10 bases outside the gene matches. The CDR3 nucleotides read TGTGCCAGCAGCTTCCCTACACAGGGGCACTCTGGAAACACCATATATTTT. Protein product: CASSFPTQGHSGNTIYF.

This clone was observed once. The genes are TRBV18 and TRBJ1-4, with a possible D match to TRBD1 (6 bases). Germline-derived CDR1 and CDR2 are KGHSH and LQKENI. Trimming left V 3 bases short and J 8 bases short, with 22 bases between. The CDR3 is made up of 17 amino acids. The CDR3 loop is CASSPMAGALDGEKLFF. The CDR3 coding sequence is TGTGCCAGCTCACCTATGGCAGGGGCCCTTGATGGAGAAAAACTGTTTTTT.

V is TRBV6-5 and J is TRBJ2-7; 8 positions agree with TRBD1. Per the germline V gene, CDR1 is MNHEY and CDR2 is SVGAGI. The CDR3 loop spans 13 amino acids. After removal of 4 bases from V and 4 bases from J, the junction contained 3 bases not matched to a gene. CDR3: CASSSRGPYEQYF. DNA of the CDR3: TGTGCCAGCAGTTCCAGGGGGCCGTACGAGCAGTACTTC.

This clone was detected once. The V gene is TRBV6-5, the J gene TRBJ2-3; no reliable D call. CDR1 and CDR2 (germline): MNHEY, SVGAGI. V was shortened by 7 bases and J by 5 bases, with 7 bases between the two germline ends. The CDR3 extends over 11 amino acids. CDR3 sequence reads: CASTRQDTQYF. The CDR3 DNA reads TGTGCCAGCACCCGACAAGATACGCAGTATTTT.

The rearrangement links TRBV19 to TRBJ1-3; TRBD1 agrees at 10 bases. Germline V gives CDR1 LNHDA, CDR2 SQIVND (reference sequence). This CDR3 is built from 17 residues. V lost 2 bases, J lost 8 bases, and 12 bases stayed unmatched. The CDR3 nucleotides read TGTGCCAGTAGTATACCTGACAGGGGGCAACCCACTTACACCATATATTTT. Translation: CASSIPDRGQPTYTIYF.

This rearrangement joins TRBV6-5 to TRBJ2-7; 10 bases map to TRBD1. V shed 6 bases and J 3 bases; nucleotides not matched to a gene: 5. The CDR3 loop spans 14 amino acids. CDR1 is MNHEY, CDR2 SVGAGI, per germline. CDR3 amino acids: CASSRRDRGYEQYF. The CDR3, as DNA: TGTGCCAGCAGCCGCCGGGACAGGGGCTACGAGCAGTACTTC.

The gene calls are TRBV10-1 and TRBJ1-5; no clear D. Per the germline V gene, CDR1 is WNHNN and CDR2 is SYGVQD (reference sequence). The CDR3 is 9 residues long. Trimming took off 9 bases at V and 6 bases at J, with 3 bases between the two ends. For the CDR3, the DNA is TGCGCCAGTAGTCAGCCCCAGCATTTT. This codes for CASSQPQHF.

J is TRBJ1-2 and V is TRBV5-1, with 9 bases aligning to TRBD1. After removal of 2 bases from V and 4 bases from J, the junction contained 6 bases not matched to a gene. Germline V gene sequence: CDR1 SGHRS, CDR2 YFSETQ. The length of the CDR3 is 15 residues. The DNA of the CDR3 is TGCGCCAGCAGCTTACGACAGGGGGACCCCTATGGCTACACCTTC. This codes for CASSLRQGDPYGYTF.

The chain employs TRBV27 and TRBJ2-7; tentatively, D is TRBD1 (6 bases). V shed 5 bases and J shed 6 bases, with 14 bases lying between them. The CDR3 consists of 13 residues. Germline V CDR1 and CDR2: MNHEY, SMNVEV (reference sequence). For the CDR3, the DNA is TGTGCCAGCAGTCTCCGGACAGCAGGCGAGCAGTACTTC. Residues: CASSLRTAGEQYF.

J is TRBJ2-3 and V is TRBV3-1 (or the pseudogene TRBV3-2); D perhaps matches TRBD2 (6 bases). The germline V gene encodes CDR1 LGHDT and CDR2 YNNKEL (reference sequence). This CDR3 spans 17 amino acids. The V end lost 6 bases, the J end lost 2 bases, and 21 bases lay between the germline ends. The CDR3 loop is CASRSRAGRITTDTQYF. The CDR3 nucleotides read TGTGCCAGCAGGTCACGAGCAGGGAGGATCACCACAGATACGCAGTATTTT.

The J gene is TRBJ2-2, the V gene TRBV2; TRBD2 agrees at 9 bases. The V gene end was trimmed by 4 bases and the J gene end by 5 bases; junction bases not matched to a gene: 5. Germline V lookup: CDR1 SNHLY, CDR2 FYNNEI. CDR3 length: 15 residues. The CDR3 nucleotides are TGTGCCAGCAGTGTGGGTCTAGCGGGGACCGGGGAGCTGTTTTTT. It translates to CASSVGLAGTGELFF.

This sequence joins TRBV5-1 and TRBJ2-2; possibly TRBD1 for D (5 bases). Germline-derived CDR1 and CDR2 are SGHRS and YFSETQ. There are 18 residues in the CDR3. V dropped 5 bases and J dropped 0 bases, with 20 bases sitting between them. Here the CDR3 DNA reads TGCGCCAGCAGATCAGGGCGAGAAATTCCCACGAACACCGGGGAGCTGTTTTTT. Translating it yields CASRSGREIPTNTGELFF. Together with reference TRBV5-1 and TRBJ2-2, the CDR3 gives the full variable domain: KAGVTQTPRYLIKTRGQQVTLSCSPISGHRSVSWYQQTPGQGLQFLFEYFSETQRNKGNFPGRFSGRQFSNSRSEMNVSTLELGDSALYLCASRSGREIPTNTGELFFGEGSRLTVL.

DNA for the CDR3: TGTGCCAGCAGCTCTTTGACTAGCGGGGGGGTTGATGAGCAGTTCTTC. This translates into CASSSLTSGGVDEQFF. The rearrangement uses TRBV7-6 and TRBJ2-1; TRBD2 matches at 14 bases. CDR1 and CDR2 from the germline V gene are SGHVS and FNYEAQ. V lost 4 bases, J lost 8 bases, and 7 bases stayed unmatched. The CDR3 is 16 amino acids.

The J gene is TRBJ1-5, the V gene TRBV28, with 9 bases identical to TRBD1. Germline V lookup: CDR1 MDHEN, CDR2 SYDVKM. Trimming cost V 4 bases and J 5 bases; bases outside gene matches: 12. This CDR3 spans 17 amino acids. In DNA, the CDR3 is TGTGCCAGCAGTTCAGCCTACCTGACAGGGGGAGATCAGCCCCAGCATTTT. Residues: CASSSAYLTGGDQPQHF.

Details on this clone: One end of the junction does not line up with germline, which may come from a read error. The chain is built from TRBV7-7 and TRBJ2-1, with a weak D call TRBD1 (7 bases). The CDR3 length is 15 residues. Germline values: CDR1 SSHAT, CDR2 FNYEAQ (reference sequence). CDR3 sequence (DNA): TGTGCTAGCAGCTTAGGAGAGACAGGGAGGAATGAGCAGTTCTTC. Its protein product is CASSLGETGRNEQFF.

V gene TRBV5-6 combines with J gene TRBJ2-1; TRBD1 aligns across 7 bases. Trimming at V came to 4 bases and at J to 1 base, leaving 5 bases not matched to a gene. CDR3 length: 15 amino acids. Germline V gene lookup returns CDR1 SGHDT and CDR2 YYEEEE. CDR3 DNA sequence: TGTGCCAGCAGCGTGGGACAGAGATCCTACAATGAGCAGTTCTTC. Translating it yields CASSVGQRSYNEQFF.

V is TRBV5-1 and J is TRBJ2-1; 8 bases align to TRBD1. The V segment lost 2 bases and the J segment 5 bases; nucleotides outside the gene matches: 6. From germline, CDR1 is SGHRS and CDR2 YFSETQ. CDR3 length: 15 residues. The DNA for the CDR3 is TGCGCCAGCAGCTTCCGGACAGGGCGCGACAATGAGCAGTTCTTC. Encoded protein: CASSFRTGRDNEQFF. Supplemented by reference TRBV5-1 and TRBJ2-1, the full variable domain reads KAGVTQTPRYLIKTRGQQVTLSCSPISGHRSVSWYQQTPGQGLQFLFEYFSETQRNKGNFPGRFSGRQFSNSRSEMNVSTLELGDSALYLCASSFRTGRDNEQFFGPGTRLTVL.

There are a few counts of this clone. The J gene is TRBJ1-4, the V gene TRBV9, with a possible D match to TRBD1 (5 bases). V was trimmed by 7 bases and J by 5 bases, leaving 15 bases between them. The CDR3 extends over 14 amino acids. Germline V gives CDR1 SGDLS, CDR2 YYNGEE. The DNA for the CDR3 is TGTGCCAGCGGGGGGGTTGCTCAGAATGAAAAACTGTTTTTT. Amino acids: CASGGVAQNEKLFF. Variable domain in full (rest from reference TRBV9 and TRBJ1-4): DSGVTQTPKHLITATGQRVTLRCSPRSGDLSVYWYQQSLDQGLQFLIQYYNGEERAKGNILERFSAQQFPDLHSELNLSSLELGDSALYFCASGGVAQNEKLFFGSGTQLSVL.